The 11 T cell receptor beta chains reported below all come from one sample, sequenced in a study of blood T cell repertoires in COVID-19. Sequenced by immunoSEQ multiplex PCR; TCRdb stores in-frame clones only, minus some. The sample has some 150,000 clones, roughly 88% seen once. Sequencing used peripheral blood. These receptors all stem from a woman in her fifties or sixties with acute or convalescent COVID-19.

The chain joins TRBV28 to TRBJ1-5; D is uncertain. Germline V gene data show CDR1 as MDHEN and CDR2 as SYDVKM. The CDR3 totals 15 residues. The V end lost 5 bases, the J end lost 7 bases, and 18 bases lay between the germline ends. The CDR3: CASSPLLKTGQPQHF. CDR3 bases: TGTGCCAGCAGTCCACTACTAAAAACGGGACAGCCCCAGCATTTT.

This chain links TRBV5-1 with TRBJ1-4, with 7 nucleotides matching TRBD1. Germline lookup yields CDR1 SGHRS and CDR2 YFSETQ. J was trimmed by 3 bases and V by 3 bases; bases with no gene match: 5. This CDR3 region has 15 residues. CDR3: CASSSTGRPNEKLFF. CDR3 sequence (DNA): TGCGCCAGCAGCTCGACAGGGCGGCCTAATGAAAAACTGTTTTTT.

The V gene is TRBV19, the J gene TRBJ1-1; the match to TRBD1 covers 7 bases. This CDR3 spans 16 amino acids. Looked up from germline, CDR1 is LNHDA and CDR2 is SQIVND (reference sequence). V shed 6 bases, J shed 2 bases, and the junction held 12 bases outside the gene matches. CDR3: CASSPTGDRANTEAFF. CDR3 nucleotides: TGTGCCAGTAGCCCAACAGGGGATAGGGCCAACACTGAAGCTTTCTTT.

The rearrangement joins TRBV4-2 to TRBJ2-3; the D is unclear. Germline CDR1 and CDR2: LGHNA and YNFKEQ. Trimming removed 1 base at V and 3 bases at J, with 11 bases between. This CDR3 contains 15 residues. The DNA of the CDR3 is TGTGCCAGCAGCCAAGGAGGTCATGGTACAGATACGCAGTATTTT. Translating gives CASSQGGHGTDTQYF.

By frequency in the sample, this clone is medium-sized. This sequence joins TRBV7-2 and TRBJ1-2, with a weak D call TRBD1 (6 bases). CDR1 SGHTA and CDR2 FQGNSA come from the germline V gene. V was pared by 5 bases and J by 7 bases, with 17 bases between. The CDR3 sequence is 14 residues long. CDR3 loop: CASSTPDSRLGYTF. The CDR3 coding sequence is TGTGCCAGCAGCACCCCGGACAGCCGCCTTGGCTACACCTTC. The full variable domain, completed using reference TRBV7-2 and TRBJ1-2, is GAGVSQSPSNKVTEKGKDVELRCDPISGHTALYWYRQSLGQGLEFLIYFQGNSAPDKSGLPSDRFSAERTGGSVSTLTIQRTQQEDSAVYLCASSTPDSRLGYTFGSGTRLTVV.

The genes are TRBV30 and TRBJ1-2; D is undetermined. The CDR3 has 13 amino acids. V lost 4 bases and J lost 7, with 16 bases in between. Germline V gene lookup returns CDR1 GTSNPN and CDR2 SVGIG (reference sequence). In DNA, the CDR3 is TGTGCCTGGACCGCTCGGGGATCTGCTGGCTACACCTTC. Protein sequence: CAWTARGSAGYTF. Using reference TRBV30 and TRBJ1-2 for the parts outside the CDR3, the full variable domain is SQTIHQWPATLVQPVGSPLSLECTVEGTSNPNLYWYRQAAGRGLQLLFYSVGIGQISSEVPQNLSASRPQDRQFILSSKKLLLSDSGFYLCAWTARGSAGYTFGSGTRLTVV.

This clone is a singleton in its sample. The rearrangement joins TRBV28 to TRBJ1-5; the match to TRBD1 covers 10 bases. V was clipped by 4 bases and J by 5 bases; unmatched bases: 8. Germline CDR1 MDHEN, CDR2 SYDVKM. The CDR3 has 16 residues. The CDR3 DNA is TGTGCCAGCAGTTCAAGTAGGACAGGGGGATATCAGCCCCAGCATTTT. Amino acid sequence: CASSSSRTGGYQPQHF. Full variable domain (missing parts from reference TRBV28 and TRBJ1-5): DVKVTQSSRYLVKRTGEKVFLECVQDMDHENMFWYRQDPGLGLRLIYFSYDVKMKEKGDIPEGYSVSREKKERFSLILESASTNQTSMYLCASSSSRTGGYQPQHFGDGTRLSIL.

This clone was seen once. CDR3 sequence (DNA): TGTGCCAGCAGCCAATCTCCTCCAGGGCTGAACGGCAATCAGCCCCAGCATTTT. Its translation is CASSQSPPGLNGNQPQHF. V gene TRBV16 combines with J gene TRBJ1-5; perhaps TRBD1 as D (5 bases). Germline CDR1 KGHSY, CDR2 FQNENV. V lost 0 bases and J lost 2, with 17 bases in between. The CDR3 loop spans 18 amino acids.

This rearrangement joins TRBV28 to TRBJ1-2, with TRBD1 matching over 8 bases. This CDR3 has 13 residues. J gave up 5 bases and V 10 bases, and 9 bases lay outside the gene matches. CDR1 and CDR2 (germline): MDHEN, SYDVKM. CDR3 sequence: CAIMTGAGYGYTF. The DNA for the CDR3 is TGTGCCATCATGACAGGGGCAGGATATGGCTACACCTTC.

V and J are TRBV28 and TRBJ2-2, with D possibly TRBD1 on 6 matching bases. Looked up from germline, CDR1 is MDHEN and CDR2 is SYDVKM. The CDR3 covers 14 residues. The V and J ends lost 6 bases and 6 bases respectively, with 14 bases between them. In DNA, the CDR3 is TGTGCCAGCAGAGCCGGGACACGACCCGGGGAGCTGTTTTTT. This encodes CASRAGTRPGELFF.

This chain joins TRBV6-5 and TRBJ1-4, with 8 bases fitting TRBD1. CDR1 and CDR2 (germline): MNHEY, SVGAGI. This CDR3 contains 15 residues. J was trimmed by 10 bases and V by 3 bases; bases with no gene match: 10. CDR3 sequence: CASSYLTGDSAKLFF. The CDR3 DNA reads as TGTGCCAGCAGTTATTTGACAGGGGACAGCGCAAAACTGTTTTTT.